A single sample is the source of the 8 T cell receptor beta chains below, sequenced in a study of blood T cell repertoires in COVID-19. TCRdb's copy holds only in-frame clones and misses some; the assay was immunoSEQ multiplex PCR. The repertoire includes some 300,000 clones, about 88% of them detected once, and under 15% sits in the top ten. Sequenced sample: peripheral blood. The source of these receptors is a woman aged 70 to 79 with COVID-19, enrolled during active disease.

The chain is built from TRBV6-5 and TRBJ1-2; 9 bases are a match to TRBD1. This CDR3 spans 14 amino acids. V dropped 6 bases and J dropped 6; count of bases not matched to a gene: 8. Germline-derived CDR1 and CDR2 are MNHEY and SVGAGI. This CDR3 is CASSLTGGWDGYTF. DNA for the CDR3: TGTGCCAGCAGCCTCACAGGGGGCTGGGATGGCTACACCTTC.

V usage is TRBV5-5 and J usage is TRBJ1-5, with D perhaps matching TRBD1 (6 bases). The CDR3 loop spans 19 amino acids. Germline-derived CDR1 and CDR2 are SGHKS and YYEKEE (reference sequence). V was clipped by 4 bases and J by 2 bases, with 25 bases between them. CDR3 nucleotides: TGTGCCAGCAGCCCTCGACTACAGGGTAGTACATTCGGCAATCAGCCCCAGCATTTT. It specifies CASSPRLQGSTFGNQPQHF.

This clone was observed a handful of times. The CDR3 DNA is TGCGCCAGCACATTGCAAACGGGGAACACTGAAGCTTTCTTT. Translating it yields CASTLQTGNTEAFF. The chain recombines TRBV5-1 with TRBJ1-1; no clear D. CDR1 is SGHRS and CDR2 is YFSETQ in the germline V gene. The CDR3 is made up of 14 amino acids. V was pared by 6 bases and J by 1 base, with 13 bases between.

The DNA of the CDR3 is TGTGCCAGCAGCTCCAGCCAAGCCAGGGGGCTCCCCTACGAGCAGTACTTC. It yields the protein CASSSSQARGLPYEQYF. The chain is built from TRBV11-2 and TRBJ2-7; the match to TRBD1 covers 8 bases. In germline, CDR1 is SGHAT, CDR2 FQNNGV. Trimming took 4 bases from V and 2 from J; bases not matched to a gene: 13. The CDR3 is 17 amino acids. The entire variable domain, with the rest obtained from reference TRBV11-2 and TRBJ2-7, is as follows: EAGVAQSPRYKIIEKRQSVAFWCNPISGHATLYWYQQILGQGPKLLIQFQNNGVVDDSQLPKDRFSAERLKGVDSTLKIQPAKLEDSAVYLCASSSSQARGLPYEQYFGPGTRLTVT.

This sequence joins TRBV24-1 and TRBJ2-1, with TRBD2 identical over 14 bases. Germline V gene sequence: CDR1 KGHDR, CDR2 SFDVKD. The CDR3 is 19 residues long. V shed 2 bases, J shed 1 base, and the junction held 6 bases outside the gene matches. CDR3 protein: CATSDSGLAGGYSYNEQFF. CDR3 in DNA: TGTGCCACCAGTGATTCCGGACTAGCGGGGGGTTATTCCTACAATGAGCAGTTCTTC.

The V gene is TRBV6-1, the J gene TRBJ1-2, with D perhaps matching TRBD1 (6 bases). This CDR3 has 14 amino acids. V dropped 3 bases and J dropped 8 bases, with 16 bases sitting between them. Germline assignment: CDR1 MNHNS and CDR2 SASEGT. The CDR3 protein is CASSEGRGLEGYTF. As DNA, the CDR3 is TGTGCCAGCAGTGAGGGCAGGGGTTTAGAAGGCTACACCTTC.

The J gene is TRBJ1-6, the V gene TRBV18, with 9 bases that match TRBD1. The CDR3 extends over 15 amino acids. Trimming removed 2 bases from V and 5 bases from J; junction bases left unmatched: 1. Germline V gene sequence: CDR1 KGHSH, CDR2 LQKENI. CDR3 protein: CASSPRTGDNSPLHF. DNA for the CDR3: TGTGCCAGCTCACCAAGGACAGGGGATAATTCACCCCTCCACTTT.

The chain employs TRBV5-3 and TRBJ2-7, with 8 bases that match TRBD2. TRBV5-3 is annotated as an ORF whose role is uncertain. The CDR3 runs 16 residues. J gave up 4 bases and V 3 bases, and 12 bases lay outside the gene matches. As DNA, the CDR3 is TGTGCCAGAAGCTGGGAGGGGTCTAGCGGGCTTTACGAGCAGTACTTC. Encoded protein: CARSWEGSSGLYEQYF.